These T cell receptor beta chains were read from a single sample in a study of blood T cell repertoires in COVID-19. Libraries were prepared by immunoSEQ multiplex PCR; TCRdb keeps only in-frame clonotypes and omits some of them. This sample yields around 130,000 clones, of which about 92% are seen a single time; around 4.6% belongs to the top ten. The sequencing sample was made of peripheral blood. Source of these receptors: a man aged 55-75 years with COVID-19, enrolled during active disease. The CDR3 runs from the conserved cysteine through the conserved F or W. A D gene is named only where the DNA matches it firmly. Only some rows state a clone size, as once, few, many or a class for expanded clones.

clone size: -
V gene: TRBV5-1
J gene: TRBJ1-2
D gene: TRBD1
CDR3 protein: CASKQGEYGYTF
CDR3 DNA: TGCGCCAGCAAACAGGGGGAATATGGCTACACCTTC

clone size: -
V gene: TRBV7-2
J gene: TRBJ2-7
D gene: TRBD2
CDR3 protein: CASSLGLAGVYEQYF
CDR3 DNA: TGTGCCAGCAGCTTAGGACTAGCGGGAGTGTACGAGCAGTACTTC

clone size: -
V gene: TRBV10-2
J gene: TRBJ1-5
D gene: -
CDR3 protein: CASSENRGNQPQHF
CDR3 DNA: TGCGCCAGCAGTGAGAACAGGGGCAATCAGCCCCAGCATTTT

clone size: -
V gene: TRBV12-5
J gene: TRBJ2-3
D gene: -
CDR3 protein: CASGQPPGTSTDTQYF
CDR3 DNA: TGTGCTAGTGGCCAACCCCCCGGGACAAGCACAGATACGCAGTATTTT

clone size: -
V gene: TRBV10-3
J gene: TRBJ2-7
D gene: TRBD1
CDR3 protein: CAIRGQGAEQYF
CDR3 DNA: TGTGCCATCAGGGGACAGGGGGCAGAGCAGTACTTC

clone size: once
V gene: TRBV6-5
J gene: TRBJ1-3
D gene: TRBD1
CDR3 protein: CASSYGQVGNTIYF
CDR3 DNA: TGTGCCAGCAGCTACGGACAGGTGGGAAACACCATATATTTT

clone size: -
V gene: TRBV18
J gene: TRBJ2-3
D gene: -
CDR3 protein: CASSPLPWAPAGTDTQYF
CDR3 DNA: TGTGCCAGCTCACCACTCCCCTGGGCCCCGGCAGGCACAGATACGCAGTATTTT

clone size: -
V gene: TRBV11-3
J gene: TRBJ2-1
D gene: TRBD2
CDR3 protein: CASSPRLAGGPSNEQFF
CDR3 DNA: TGTGCCAGCAGCCCAAGACTAGCGGGAGGGCCGTCGAATGAGCAGTTCTTC

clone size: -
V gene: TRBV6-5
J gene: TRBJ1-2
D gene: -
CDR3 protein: CASSYSWRGYGYTF
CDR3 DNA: TGTGCCAGCAGTTACTCTTGGAGGGGATATGGCTACACCTTC

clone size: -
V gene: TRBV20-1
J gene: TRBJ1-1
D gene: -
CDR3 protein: CSANFGTLAFF
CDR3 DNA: TGCAGTGCTAATTTCGGGACTCTAGCTTTCTTT

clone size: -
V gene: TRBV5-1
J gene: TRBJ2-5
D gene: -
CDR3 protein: CASSLDWQGETQYF
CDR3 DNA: TGCGCCAGCAGCTTGGACTGGCAGGGGGAGACCCAGTACTTC

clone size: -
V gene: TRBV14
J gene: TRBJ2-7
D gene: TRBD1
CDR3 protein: CASSLGQGYDEQYF
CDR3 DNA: TGTGCCAGCAGCCTTGGACAGGGGTACGACGAGCAGTACTTC

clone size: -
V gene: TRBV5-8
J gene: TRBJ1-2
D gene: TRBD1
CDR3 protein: CASTLSTGGVYGYTF
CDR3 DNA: TGTGCCAGCACCTTATCGACAGGGGGGGTCTATGGCTACACCTTC

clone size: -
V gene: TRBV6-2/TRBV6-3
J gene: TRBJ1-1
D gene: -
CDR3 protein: CASSPQGVGSEAFF
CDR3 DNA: TGTGCCAGCAGTCCACAGGGAGTGGGGTCTGAAGCTTTCTTT

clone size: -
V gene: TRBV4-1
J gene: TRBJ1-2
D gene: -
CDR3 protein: CASSQEGLGYGYTF
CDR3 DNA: TGCGCCAGCAGCCAAGAGGGGCTCGGCTATGGCTACACCTTC

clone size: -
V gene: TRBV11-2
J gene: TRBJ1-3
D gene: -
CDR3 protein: CASSLVSSGNTIYF
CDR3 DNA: TGTGCCAGCAGCTTAGTGTCTTCTGGAAACACCATATATTTT

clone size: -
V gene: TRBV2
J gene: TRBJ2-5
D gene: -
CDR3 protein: CASSRETETQYF
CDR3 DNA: TGTGCCAGCAGTAGGGAGACGGAGACCCAGTACTTC

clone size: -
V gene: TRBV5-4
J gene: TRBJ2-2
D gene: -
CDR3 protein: CASSLGGGNTGELFF
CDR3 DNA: TGTGCCAGCAGCTTGGGGGGAGGGAACACCGGGGAGCTGTTTTTT

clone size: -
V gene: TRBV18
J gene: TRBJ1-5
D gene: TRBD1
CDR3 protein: CASSPGQGHQPQHF
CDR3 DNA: TGTGCCAGCTCACCGGGACAGGGGCACCAGCCCCAGCATTTT

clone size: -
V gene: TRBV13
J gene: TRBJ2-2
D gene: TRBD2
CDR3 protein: CASSQGLAGVNTGELFF
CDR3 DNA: TGTGCCAGCAGCCAAGGACTAGCGGGAGTAAACACCGGGGAGCTGTTTTTT

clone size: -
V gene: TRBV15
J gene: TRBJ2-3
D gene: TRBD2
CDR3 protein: CATSREGLAGRDTQYF
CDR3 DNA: TGTGCCACCAGCAGAGAGGGACTAGCGGGAAGGGATACGCAGTATTTT

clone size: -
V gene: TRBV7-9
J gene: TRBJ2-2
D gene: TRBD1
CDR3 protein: CASSPDRGLYGGELFF
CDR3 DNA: TGTGCCAGCAGCCCTGACAGGGGGCTTTATGGCGGGGAGCTGTTTTTT

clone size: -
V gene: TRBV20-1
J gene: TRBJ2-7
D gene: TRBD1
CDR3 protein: CSASWPGQNSYEQYF
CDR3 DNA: TGCAGTGCTAGTTGGCCGGGACAGAACTCCTACGAGCAGTACTTC

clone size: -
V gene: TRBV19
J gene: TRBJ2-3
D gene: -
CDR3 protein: CASSIGASHYF
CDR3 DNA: TGTGCCAGTAGTATAGGGGCTAGCCACTATTTT

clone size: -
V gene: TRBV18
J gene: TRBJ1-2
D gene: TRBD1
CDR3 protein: CASSPGTGTDGYTF
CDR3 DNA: TGTGCCAGCTCACCTGGGACAGGGACCGATGGCTACACCTTC

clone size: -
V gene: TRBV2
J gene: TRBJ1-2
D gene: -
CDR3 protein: CASSESGVLYGYTF
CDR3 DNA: TGTGCCAGCAGTGAGTCGGGAGTATTATATGGCTACACCTTC

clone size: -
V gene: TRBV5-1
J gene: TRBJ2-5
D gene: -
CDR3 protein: CASSLDGSQETQYF
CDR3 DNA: TGCGCCAGCAGCTTGGACGGGAGCCAGGAGACCCAGTACTTC

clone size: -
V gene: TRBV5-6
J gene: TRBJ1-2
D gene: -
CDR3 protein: CASSLGGLGSYGYTF
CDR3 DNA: TGTGCCAGCAGCTTGGGCGGGCTCGGCTCCTATGGCTACACCTTC

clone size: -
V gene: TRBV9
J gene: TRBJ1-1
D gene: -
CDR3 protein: CASSARQSGDPGSDTEAFF
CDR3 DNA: TGTGCCAGCAGCGCTCGTCAATCGGGGGACCCCGGGTCTGACACTGAAGCTTTCTTT

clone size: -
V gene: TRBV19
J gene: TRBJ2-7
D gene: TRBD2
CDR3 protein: CASRWAAGGRYEQYF
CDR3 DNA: TGTGCCAGTAGATGGGCGGCGGGAGGGCGGTACGAGCAGTACTTC

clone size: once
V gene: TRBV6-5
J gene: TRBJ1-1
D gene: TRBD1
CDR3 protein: CASSDRENTEAFF
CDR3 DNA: TGTGCCAGCAGCGACAGGGAGAACACTGAAGCTTTCTTT

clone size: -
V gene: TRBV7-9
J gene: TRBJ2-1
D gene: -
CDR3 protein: CASSPGQGIHNEQFF
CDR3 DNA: TGTGCCAGCAGCCCGGGGCAGGGGATTCACAATGAGCAGTTCTTC

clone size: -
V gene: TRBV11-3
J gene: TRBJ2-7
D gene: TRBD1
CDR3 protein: CASSLRAGGSNEQYF
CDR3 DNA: TGTGCCAGCAGCTTAAGGGCAGGGGGCTCCAACGAGCAGTACTTC

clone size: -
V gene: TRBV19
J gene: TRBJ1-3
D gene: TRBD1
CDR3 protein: CASSRQGASGNTIYF
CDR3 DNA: TGTGCCAGTAGCCGACAGGGGGCTTCTGGAAACACCATATATTTT

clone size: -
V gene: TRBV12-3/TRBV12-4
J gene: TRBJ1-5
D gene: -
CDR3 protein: CASSLTGDQPQHF
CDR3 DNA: TGTGCCAGCAGTTTAACCGGGGATCAGCCCCAGCATTTT

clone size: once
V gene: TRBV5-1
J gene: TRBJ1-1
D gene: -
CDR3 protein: CASSSDLGGNTEAFF
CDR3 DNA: TGCGCCAGCAGCTCGGACCTGGGGGGGAACACTGAAGCTTTCTTT

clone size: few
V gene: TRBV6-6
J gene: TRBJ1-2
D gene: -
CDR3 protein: CASSIDSHPNYGYTF
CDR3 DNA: TGTGCCAGCAGTATCGACTCCCATCCTAACTATGGCTACACCTTC

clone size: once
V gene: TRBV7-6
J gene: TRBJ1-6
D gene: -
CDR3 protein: CASSLVAGPSNSPLHF
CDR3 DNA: TGTGCCAGCAGCTTAGTTGCAGGGCCGTCAAATTCACCCCTCCACTTT

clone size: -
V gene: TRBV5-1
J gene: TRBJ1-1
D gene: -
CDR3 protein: CASSPSQGHTLEAFF
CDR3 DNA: TGCGCCAGCAGCCCAAGCCAGGGCCATACCCTTGAAGCTTTCTTT

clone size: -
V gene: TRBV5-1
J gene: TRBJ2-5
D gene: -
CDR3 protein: CASSLLRDREVETQYF
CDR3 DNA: TGCGCCAGCAGCTTACTTCGAGACAGAGAGGTGGAGACCCAGTACTTC

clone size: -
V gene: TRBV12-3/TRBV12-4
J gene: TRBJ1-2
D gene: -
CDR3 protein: CASSQTGNYGYTF
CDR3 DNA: TGTGCCAGCAGCCAGACGGGAAACTATGGCTACACCTTC

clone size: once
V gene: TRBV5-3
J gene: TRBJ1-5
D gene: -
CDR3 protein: CARSPDLNLSNQPQHF
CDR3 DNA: TGTGCCAGAAGCCCGGACTTGAATTTGAGCAATCAGCCCCAGCATTTT